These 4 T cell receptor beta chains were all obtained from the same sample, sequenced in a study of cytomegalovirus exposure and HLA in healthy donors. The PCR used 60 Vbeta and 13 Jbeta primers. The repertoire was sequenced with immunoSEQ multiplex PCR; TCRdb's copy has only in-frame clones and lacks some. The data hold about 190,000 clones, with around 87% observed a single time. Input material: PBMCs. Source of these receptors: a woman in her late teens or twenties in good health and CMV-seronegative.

In DNA, the CDR3 is TGCAGCGTTGAAGATCTCCCCGGTCTACAGGGGGCGCCCCCAACTAATGAAAAACTGTTTTTT. Amino acid sequence: CSVEDLPGLQGAPPTNEKLFF. The V and J genes are TRBV29-1 and TRBJ1-4; TRBD1 aligns across 9 bases. V lost 0 bases, J lost 0 bases, and 17 bases stayed unmatched. Germline CDR1 is SQVTM and CDR2 is ANQGSEA. The CDR3 covers 21 residues. Looking up the rest from reference TRBV29-1 and TRBJ1-4 gives the full variable domain: SAVISQKPSRDICQRGTSLTIQCQVDSQVTMMFWYRQQPGQSLTLIATANQGSEATYESGFVIDKFPISRPNLTFSTLTVSNMSPEDSSIYLCSVEDLPGLQGAPPTNEKLFFGSGTQLSVL.

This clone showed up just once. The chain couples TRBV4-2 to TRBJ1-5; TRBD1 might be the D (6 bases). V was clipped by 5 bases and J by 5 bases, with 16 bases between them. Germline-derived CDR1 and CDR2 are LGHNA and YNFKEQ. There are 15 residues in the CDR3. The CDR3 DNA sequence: TGTGCCAGCAGCAACTCCGGCAGGGGTCATCAGCCCCAGCATTTT. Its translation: CASSNSGRGHQPQHF.

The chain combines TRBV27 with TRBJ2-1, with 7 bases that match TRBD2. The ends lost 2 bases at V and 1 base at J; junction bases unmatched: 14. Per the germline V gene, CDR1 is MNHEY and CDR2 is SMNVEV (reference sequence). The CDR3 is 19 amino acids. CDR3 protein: CASSLETLAGASSYNEQFF. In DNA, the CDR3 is TGTGCCAGCAGTTTAGAAACTCTCGCGGGAGCGAGTTCCTACAATGAGCAGTTCTTC.

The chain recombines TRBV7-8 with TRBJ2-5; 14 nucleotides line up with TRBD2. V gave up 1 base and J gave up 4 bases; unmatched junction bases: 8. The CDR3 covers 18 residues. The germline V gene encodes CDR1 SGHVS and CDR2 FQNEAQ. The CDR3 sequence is CASSLGVLGLAGGETQYF. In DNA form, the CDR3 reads TGTGCCAGCAGCTTAGGGGTATTAGGACTAGCGGGAGGAGAGACCCAGTACTTC. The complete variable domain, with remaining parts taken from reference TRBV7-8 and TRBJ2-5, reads GAGVSQSPRYKVAKRGQDVALRCDPISGHVSLFWYQQALGQGPEFLTYFQNEAQLDKSGLPSDRFFAERPEGSVSTLKIQRTQQEDSAVYLCASSLGVLGLAGGETQYFGPGTRLLVL.